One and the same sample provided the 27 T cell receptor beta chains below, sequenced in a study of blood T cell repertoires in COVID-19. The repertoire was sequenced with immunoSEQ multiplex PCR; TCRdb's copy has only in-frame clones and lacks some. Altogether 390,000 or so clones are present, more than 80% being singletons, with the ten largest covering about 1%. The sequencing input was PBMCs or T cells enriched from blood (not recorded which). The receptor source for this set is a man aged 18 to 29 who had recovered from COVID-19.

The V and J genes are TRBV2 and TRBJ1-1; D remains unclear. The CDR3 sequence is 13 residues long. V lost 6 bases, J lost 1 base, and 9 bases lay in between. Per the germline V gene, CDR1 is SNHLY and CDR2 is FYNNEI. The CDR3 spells CASRRRENTEAFF. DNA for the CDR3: TGTGCCAGCAGGAGAAGAGAGAACACTGAAGCTTTCTTT.

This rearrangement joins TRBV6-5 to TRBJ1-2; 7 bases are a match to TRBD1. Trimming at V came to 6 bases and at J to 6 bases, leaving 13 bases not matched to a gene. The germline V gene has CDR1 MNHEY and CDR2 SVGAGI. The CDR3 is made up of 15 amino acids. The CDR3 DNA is TGTGCCAGCAGAGATTCCAACAGGGGAGAGGATGGCTACACCTTC. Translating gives CASRDSNRGEDGYTF.

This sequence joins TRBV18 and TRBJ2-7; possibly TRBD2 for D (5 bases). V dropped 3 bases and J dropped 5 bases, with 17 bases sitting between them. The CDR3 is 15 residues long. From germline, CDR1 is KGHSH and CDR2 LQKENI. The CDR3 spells CASSPVLVASHEQYF. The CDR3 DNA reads TGTGCCAGCTCACCGGTGCTTGTAGCTAGCCACGAGCAGTACTTC.

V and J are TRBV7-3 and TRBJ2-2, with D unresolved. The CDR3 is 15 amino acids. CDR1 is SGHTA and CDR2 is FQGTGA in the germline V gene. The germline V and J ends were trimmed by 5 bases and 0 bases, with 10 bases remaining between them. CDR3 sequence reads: CASSPPGTNTGELFF. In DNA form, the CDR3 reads TGTGCCAGCAGCCCCCCGGGTACGAACACCGGGGAGCTGTTTTTT. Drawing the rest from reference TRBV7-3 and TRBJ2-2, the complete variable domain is GAGVSQTPSNKVTEKGKYVELRCDPISGHTALYWYRQSLGQGPEFLIYFQGTGAADDSGLPNDRFFAVRPEGSVSTLKIQRTERGDSAVYLCASSPPGTNTGELFFGEGSRLTVL.

CDR3 residues: CAWGVAGGTDTQYF. In DNA, the CDR3 is TGTGCCTGGGGAGTAGCGGGAGGGACAGATACGCAGTATTTT. The genes are TRBV30 and TRBJ2-3; 11 positions match TRBD2. V trimming: 5 bases; J trimming: 3 bases; junction bases outside the gene matches: 4. The CDR3 is 14 amino acids. Germline lookup yields CDR1 GTSNPN and CDR2 SVGIG (reference sequence).

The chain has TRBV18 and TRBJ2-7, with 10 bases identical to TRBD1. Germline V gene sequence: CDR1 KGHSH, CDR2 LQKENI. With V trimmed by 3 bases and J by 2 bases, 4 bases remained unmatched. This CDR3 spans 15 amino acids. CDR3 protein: CASSPGTGETYEQYF. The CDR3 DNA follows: TGTGCCAGCTCACCGGGGACAGGGGAAACCTACGAGCAGTACTTC.

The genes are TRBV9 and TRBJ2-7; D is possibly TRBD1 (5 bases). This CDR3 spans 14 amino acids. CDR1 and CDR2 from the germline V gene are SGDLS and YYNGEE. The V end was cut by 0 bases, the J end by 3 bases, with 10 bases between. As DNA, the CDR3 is TGTGCCAGCAGCGTAGATGGGGCGAACTACGAGCAGTACTTC. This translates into CASSVDGANYEQYF.

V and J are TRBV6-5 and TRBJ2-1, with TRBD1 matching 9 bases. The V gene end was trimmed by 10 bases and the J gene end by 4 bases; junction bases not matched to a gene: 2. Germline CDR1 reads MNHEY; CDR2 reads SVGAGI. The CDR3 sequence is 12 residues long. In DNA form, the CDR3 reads TGTGCCACCGGACAGGGGTACAATGAGCAGTTCTTC. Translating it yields CATGQGYNEQFF.

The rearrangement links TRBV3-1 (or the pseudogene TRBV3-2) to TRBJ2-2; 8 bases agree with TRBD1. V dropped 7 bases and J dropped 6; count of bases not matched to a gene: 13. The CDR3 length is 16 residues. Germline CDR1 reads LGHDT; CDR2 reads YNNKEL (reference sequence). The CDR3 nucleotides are TGTGCCAGCACCAGCCGGGACAGGTTCGCCCCCGGGGAGCTGTTTTTT. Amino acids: CASTSRDRFAPGELFF.

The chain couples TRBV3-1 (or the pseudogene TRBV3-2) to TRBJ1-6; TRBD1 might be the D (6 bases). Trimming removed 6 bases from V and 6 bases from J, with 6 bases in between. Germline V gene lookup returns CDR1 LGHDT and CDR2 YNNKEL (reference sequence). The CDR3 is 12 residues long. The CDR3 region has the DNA TGTGCCAGCAGGGACAGTAATTCACCCCTCCACTTT. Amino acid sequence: CASRDSNSPLHF.

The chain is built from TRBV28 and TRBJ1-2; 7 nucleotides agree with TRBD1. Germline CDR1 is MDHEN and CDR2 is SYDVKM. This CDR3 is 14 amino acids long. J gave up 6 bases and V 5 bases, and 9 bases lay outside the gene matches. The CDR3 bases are TGTGCCAGCAGTATCACAGGGGAAAGGAATGGCTACACCTTC. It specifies CASSITGERNGYTF.

DNA of the CDR3: TGTGCCAGCAGCTTAGTGAGCGGGAGTTGGACAGATACGCAGTATTTT. Its protein product is CASSLVSGSWTDTQYF. The V call is TRBV7-2, the J call TRBJ2-3; TRBD2 agrees at 8 bases. V lost 1 base to trimming and J lost 3 bases; unmatched junction nucleotides: 6. Germline V CDR1 and CDR2: SGHTA, FQGNSA. The CDR3 covers 16 residues.

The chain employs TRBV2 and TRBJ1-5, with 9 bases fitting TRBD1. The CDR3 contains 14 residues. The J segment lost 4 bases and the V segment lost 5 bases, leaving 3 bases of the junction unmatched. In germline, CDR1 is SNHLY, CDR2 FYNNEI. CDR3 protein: CASSSQGANQPQHF. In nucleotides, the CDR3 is TGTGCCAGCAGTTCACAGGGGGCAAATCAGCCCCAGCATTTT. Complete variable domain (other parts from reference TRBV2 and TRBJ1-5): EPEVTQTPSHQVTQMGQEVILRCVPISNHLYFYWYRQILGQKVEFLVSFYNNEISEKSEIFDDQFSVERPDGSNFTLKIRSTKLEDSAMYFCASSSQGANQPQHFGDGTRLSIL.

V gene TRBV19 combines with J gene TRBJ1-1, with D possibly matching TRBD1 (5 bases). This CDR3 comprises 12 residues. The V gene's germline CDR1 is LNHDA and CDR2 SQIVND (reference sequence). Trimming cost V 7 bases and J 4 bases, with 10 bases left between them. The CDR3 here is CASTSRVTEAFF. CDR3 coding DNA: TGTGCCAGTACCTCCAGGGTCACTGAAGCTTTCTTT.

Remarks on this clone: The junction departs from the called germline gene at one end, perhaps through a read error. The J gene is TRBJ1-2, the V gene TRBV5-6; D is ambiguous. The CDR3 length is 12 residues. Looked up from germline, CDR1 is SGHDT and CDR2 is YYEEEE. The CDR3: CASSLGQAPINF. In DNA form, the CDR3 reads TGTGCCAGCAGCTTAGGCCAGGCCCCCATAAACTTC.

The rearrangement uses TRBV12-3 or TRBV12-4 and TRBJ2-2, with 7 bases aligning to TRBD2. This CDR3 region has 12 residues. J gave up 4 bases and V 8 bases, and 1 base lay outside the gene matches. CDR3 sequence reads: CASWGGTGELFF. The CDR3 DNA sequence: TGTGCCAGCTGGGGGGGCACCGGGGAGCTGTTTTTT.

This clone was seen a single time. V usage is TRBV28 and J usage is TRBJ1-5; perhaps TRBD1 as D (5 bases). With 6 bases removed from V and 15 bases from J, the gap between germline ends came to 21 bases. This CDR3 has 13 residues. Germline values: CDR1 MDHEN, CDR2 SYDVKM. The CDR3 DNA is TGTGCCAGCAGCCCCCCGGGACTCCTGAGGGGGCATTTT. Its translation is CASSPPGLLRGHF.

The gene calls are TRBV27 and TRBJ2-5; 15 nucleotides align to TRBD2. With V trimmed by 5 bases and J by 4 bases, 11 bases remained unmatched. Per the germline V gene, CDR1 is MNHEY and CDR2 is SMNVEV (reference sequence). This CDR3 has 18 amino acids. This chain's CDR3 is CASSPITPGLAGGETQYF. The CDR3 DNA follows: TGTGCCAGCAGTCCGATAACCCCGGGACTAGCGGGAGGAGAGACCCAGTACTTC.

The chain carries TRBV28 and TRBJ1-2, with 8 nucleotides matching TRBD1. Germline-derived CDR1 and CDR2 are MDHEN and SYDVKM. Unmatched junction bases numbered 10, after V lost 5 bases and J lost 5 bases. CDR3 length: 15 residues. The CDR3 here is CASSPTQGARYGYTF. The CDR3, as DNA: TGTGCCAGCAGTCCAACCCAGGGGGCCCGGTATGGCTACACCTTC.

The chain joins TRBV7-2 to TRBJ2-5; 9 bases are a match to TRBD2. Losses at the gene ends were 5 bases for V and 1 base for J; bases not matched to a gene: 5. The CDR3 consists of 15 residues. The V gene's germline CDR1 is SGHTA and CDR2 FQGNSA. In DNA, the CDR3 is TGTGCCAGCAGCGCGCTAGCGGGGCCCCAAGAGACCCAGTACTTC. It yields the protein CASSALAGPQETQYF.

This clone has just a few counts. This chain's CDR3 is CARGTDYYEQYF. The CDR3 DNA reads TGTGCCCGAGGGACGGACTACTACGAGCAGTACTTC. The J gene is TRBJ2-7, the V gene TRBV2; perhaps TRBD2 as D (6 bases). V dropped 11 bases and J dropped 3 bases, with 14 bases sitting between them. CDR3 size: 12 residues. Germline CDR1 is SNHLY and CDR2 is FYNNEI.

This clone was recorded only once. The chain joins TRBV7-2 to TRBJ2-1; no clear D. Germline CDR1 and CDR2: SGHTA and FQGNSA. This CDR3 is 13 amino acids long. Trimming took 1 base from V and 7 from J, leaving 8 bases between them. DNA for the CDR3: TGTGCCAGCAGCTTAGGAGTGTGGAATGAGCAGTTCTTC. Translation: CASSLGVWNEQFF.

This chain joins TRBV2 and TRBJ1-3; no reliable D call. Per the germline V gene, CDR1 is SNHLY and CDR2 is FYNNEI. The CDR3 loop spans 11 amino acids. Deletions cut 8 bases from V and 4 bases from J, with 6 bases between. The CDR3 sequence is CASRPGNTIYF. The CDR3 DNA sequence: TGTGCCAGCCGTCCGGGAAACACCATATATTTT.

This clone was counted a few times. CDR3 region: CASSQGREKLFF. The CDR3 coding sequence is TGTGCCAGTTCACAGGGGCGTGAAAAACTGTTTTTT. The chain carries TRBV6-5 and TRBJ1-4; 7 bases align to TRBD1. This CDR3 has 12 amino acids. The V and J ends lost 9 bases and 7 bases, in that order; junction bases with no gene match: 5. In germline, CDR1 is MNHEY, CDR2 SVGAGI.

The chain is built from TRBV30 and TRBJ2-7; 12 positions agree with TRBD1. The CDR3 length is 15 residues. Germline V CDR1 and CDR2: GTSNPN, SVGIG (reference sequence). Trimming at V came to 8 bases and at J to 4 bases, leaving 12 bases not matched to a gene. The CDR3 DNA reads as TGTGCCCTGGAGGGACAGGGGGCACTCGGGTACGAGCAGTACTTC. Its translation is CALEGQGALGYEQYF.

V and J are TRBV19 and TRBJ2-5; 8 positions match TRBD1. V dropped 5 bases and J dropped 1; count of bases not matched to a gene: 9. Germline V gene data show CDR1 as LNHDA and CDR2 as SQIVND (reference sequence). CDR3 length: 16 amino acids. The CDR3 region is CASSPTGGISQETQYF. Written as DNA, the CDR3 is TGTGCCAGTAGTCCAACAGGGGGAATTAGCCAAGAGACCCAGTACTTC.

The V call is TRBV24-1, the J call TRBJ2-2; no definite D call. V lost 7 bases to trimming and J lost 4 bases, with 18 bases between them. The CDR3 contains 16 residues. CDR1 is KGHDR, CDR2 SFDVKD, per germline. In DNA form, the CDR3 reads TGTGCCACCAGCCACCTTAACCCCGCGTCCACCGGGGAGCTGTTTTTT. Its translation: CATSHLNPASTGELFF.